The rows below give T cell receptor beta chains drawn from one sample of a study of T-cell memory formation after mild COVID-19. One entry per CDR3 protein results from TCRdb running MiXCR on the 5' RACE reads. Among about 150,000 distinct CDR3 sequences listed, more than 14% were seen once. Source material: PBMCs or a T cell subset sorted from them (not recorded which). These receptors were obtained from an adult woman who had mild COVID-19 (a few samples of this study predate the infection). Cell type and time point are not known. CDR3s include the opening cysteine and the closing phenylalanine or tryptophan. A D gene is named only where the DNA matches it firmly. The listing skips clone size in some rows; elsewhere it reads once, few, many or a size class.

d_call: .
clone_size: few
v_call: TRBV19
cdr3_length: 16
j_call: TRBJ2-2
cdr3_nt: TGTGCCAGTAGTATAGAAGCAGGACTACGCACCGGGGAGCTGTTTTTT
cdr3_aa: CASSIEAGLRTGELFF

d_call: .
clone_size: few
v_call: TRBV15
cdr3_length: 16
j_call: TRBJ2-3
cdr3_nt: TGTGCCACCAGCAGACCCTTTAGCGGCTCCACAGATACGCAGTATTTT
cdr3_aa: CATSRPFSGSTDTQYF

d_call: .
clone_size: .
v_call: TRBV29-1
cdr3_length: 13
j_call: TRBJ2-7
cdr3_nt: TGCAGCGTGTGGTCCAGTTCCTCCTACGAGCAGTACTTC
cdr3_aa: CSVWSSSSYEQYF

d_call: .
clone_size: .
v_call: TRBV7-6
cdr3_length: 17
j_call: TRBJ2-1
cdr3_nt: TGTGCCAGCAGCCCCCAAGGCGTGACTGTGCGTTACAATGAGCAGTTCTTC
cdr3_aa: CASSPQGVTVRYNEQFF

d_call: .
clone_size: few
v_call: TRBV27
cdr3_length: 12
j_call: TRBJ1-6
cdr3_nt: TGTGCCAGCAGTTTTATCAATTCACCCCTCCACTTT
cdr3_aa: CASSFINSPLHF

d_call: .
clone_size: .
v_call: TRBV12-3/TRBV12-4
cdr3_length: 14
j_call: TRBJ2-7
cdr3_nt: TGTGCCACCCGCCAAAGGGGGTCATCCTACGAGCAGTACTTC
cdr3_aa: CATRQRGSSYEQYF

d_call: .
clone_size: .
v_call: TRBV12-3/TRBV12-4
cdr3_length: 15
j_call: TRBJ2-1
cdr3_nt: TGTGCCAGCAGTTTATCCCCGAGCTCCTACAATGAGCAGTTCTTC
cdr3_aa: CASSLSPSSYNEQFF

d_call: TRBD2
clone_size: .
v_call: TRBV11-3
cdr3_length: 14
j_call: TRBJ2-3
cdr3_nt: TGTGCCAGCAGCCTGCGGGGGGGCACAGATACGCAGTATTTT
cdr3_aa: CASSLRGGTDTQYF

d_call: .
clone_size: .
v_call: TRBV13
cdr3_length: 15
j_call: TRBJ2-5
cdr3_nt: TGTGCCAGCAGCCTAGGTGGAGGGCGTGAGTATACCCAGTACTTC
cdr3_aa: CASSLGGGREYTQYF

d_call: .
clone_size: .
v_call: TRBV27
cdr3_length: 14
j_call: TRBJ2-1
cdr3_nt: TGTGCCAGCAGATCCCCCGGTCTGAGCAATGAGCAGTTCTTC
cdr3_aa: CASRSPGLSNEQFF

d_call: .
clone_size: few
v_call: TRBV18
cdr3_length: 14
j_call: TRBJ2-1
cdr3_nt: TGTGCCAGCTCACCACCTTCGGGGTCAGGGGAGCAGTTCTTC
cdr3_aa: CASSPPSGSGEQFF

d_call: TRBD1
clone_size: .
v_call: TRBV2
cdr3_length: 15
j_call: TRBJ2-2
cdr3_nt: TGTGCCAGCATACGTCAGGGGGCGAACACCGGGGAGCTGTTTTTT
cdr3_aa: CASIRQGANTGELFF

d_call: .
clone_size: .
v_call: TRBV27
cdr3_length: 18
j_call: TRBJ2-6
cdr3_nt: TGTGCCAGCAGCACCTTACGAAGGGGCGGCTCTGGGGCCAACGTCCTGACTTTC
cdr3_aa: CASSTLRRGGSGANVLTF

d_call: TRBD2
clone_size: once
v_call: TRBV7-2
cdr3_length: 15
j_call: TRBJ2-3
cdr3_nt: TGTGCCAGCAGCTTAGGATCCAGCGGGAGCACTACGCAGTATTTT
cdr3_aa: CASSLGSSGSTTQYF

d_call: .
clone_size: .
v_call: TRBV7-9
cdr3_length: 14
j_call: TRBJ2-1
cdr3_nt: TGTGCCAGCACCCCTGAGCTGTCCTACAATGAGCAGTTCTTC
cdr3_aa: CASTPELSYNEQFF

d_call: TRBD2
clone_size: .
v_call: TRBV5-1
cdr3_length: 14
j_call: TRBJ2-5
cdr3_nt: TGCGCCAGCAGCAACGGGGGGAGCCAAGAGACCCAGTACTTC
cdr3_aa: CASSNGGSQETQYF

d_call: .
clone_size: few
v_call: TRBV12-3/TRBV12-4
cdr3_length: 17
j_call: TRBJ2-7
cdr3_nt: TGTGCCAGCAGTTTAGCATCGACTAGTGTGGGGCTTGACGAGCAGTACTTC
cdr3_aa: CASSLASTSVGLDEQYF

d_call: .
clone_size: .
v_call: TRBV5-1
cdr3_length: 16
j_call: TRBJ2-2
cdr3_nt: TGCGCCAGCAGCTTGATAAAGACGGTGAACACCGGGGAGCTGTTTTTT
cdr3_aa: CASSLIKTVNTGELFF

d_call: .
clone_size: many
v_call: TRBV7-9
cdr3_length: 15
j_call: TRBJ2-7
cdr3_nt: TGTGCCAGCAGCTTAGACCGGCCGGGGTACTACGAGCAGTACTTC
cdr3_aa: CASSLDRPGYYEQYF

d_call: .
clone_size: few
v_call: TRBV27
cdr3_length: 14
j_call: TRBJ2-5
cdr3_nt: TGTGCCAGCAGCCCCGGGAGAGGCCAAGAGACCCAGTACTTC
cdr3_aa: CASSPGRGQETQYF

d_call: .
clone_size: .
v_call: TRBV24-1
cdr3_length: 13
j_call: TRBJ2-1
cdr3_nt: TGTGCCACCAGTGATTTTAGGGTGAATGAGCAGTTCTTC
cdr3_aa: CATSDFRVNEQFF

d_call: .
clone_size: .
v_call: TRBV11-2
cdr3_length: 19
j_call: TRBJ2-2
cdr3_nt: TGTGCCAGCAGCCAAAATTTAGGGAGCGCTGGCGTAGGCACCGGGGAGCTGTTTTTT
cdr3_aa: CASSQNLGSAGVGTGELFF

d_call: .
clone_size: .
v_call: TRBV20-1
cdr3_length: 16
j_call: TRBJ2-7
cdr3_nt: TGCAGTGCTAGTCCCGCCCGAAACAGGCTCGATTACGAGCAGTACTTC
cdr3_aa: CSASPARNRLDYEQYF

d_call: .
clone_size: .
v_call: TRBV7-9
cdr3_length: 12
j_call: TRBJ2-5
cdr3_nt: TGTGCCAGCAGACCGCACCAAGAGACCCAGTACTTC
cdr3_aa: CASRPHQETQYF

d_call: .
clone_size: many
v_call: TRBV7-3
cdr3_length: 14
j_call: TRBJ2-3
cdr3_nt: TGTGCCAGCAGCTCCTATTCCTCCGCGGATACGCAGTATTTT
cdr3_aa: CASSSYSSADTQYF

d_call: .
clone_size: .
v_call: TRBV5-1
cdr3_length: 14
j_call: TRBJ1-1
cdr3_nt: TGCGCCAGCTCCTACCCGAGGGGGGACACTGAAGCTTTCTTT
cdr3_aa: CASSYPRGDTEAFF

d_call: TRBD1
clone_size: few
v_call: TRBV9
cdr3_length: 13
j_call: TRBJ1-1
cdr3_nt: TGTGCCAGCAGCGTAACAGGGGGAACTGAAGCTTTCTTT
cdr3_aa: CASSVTGGTEAFF

d_call: .
clone_size: .
v_call: TRBV29-1
cdr3_length: 11
j_call: TRBJ1-1
cdr3_nt: TGCAGCGTTACCAGGAACACTGAAGCTTTCTTT
cdr3_aa: CSVTRNTEAFF

d_call: .
clone_size: .
v_call: TRBV5-6
cdr3_length: 16
j_call: TRBJ1-2
cdr3_nt: TGTGCCAGCACCTCGGAAGCCGGGACAAGGAGAGGGGGCTACACCTTC
cdr3_aa: CASTSEAGTRRGGYTF

d_call: TRBD1
clone_size: .
v_call: TRBV5-1
cdr3_length: 15
j_call: TRBJ1-5
cdr3_nt: TGCGCCAGCAGCTTGGGGACAGGGGGGGATCAGCCCCAGCATTTT
cdr3_aa: CASSLGTGGDQPQHF